The 29 T cell receptor beta chains presented below share a single source sample, sequenced in a study of blood T cell repertoires in COVID-19. Here immunoSEQ multiplex PCR was the method, and the copy in TCRdb shows in-frame clones only, minus some. This table has about 120,000 clones, 85% to 90% appearing once. Specimen: peripheral blood. These receptors were collected from a human donor with acute or convalescent COVID-19. The donor label of this sample is uncertain.

This clone was recorded once. The V call is TRBV6-5, the J call TRBJ1-3; possibly TRBD1 for D (6 bases). This CDR3 is built from 15 residues. V was clipped by 6 bases and J by 8 bases, with 20 bases between them. CDR1 and CDR2 (germline): MNHEY, SVGAGI. CDR3 amino acids: CASRKSINREYTIYF. For the CDR3, the DNA is TGTGCCAGCAGAAAATCGATTAACAGGGAATACACCATATATTTT.

This chain uses TRBV7-2 with TRBJ2-1; tentatively, D is TRBD1 (6 bases). V was clipped by 5 bases and J by 5 bases, with 19 bases between them. Germline V lookup: CDR1 SGHTA, CDR2 FQGNSA. The CDR3 extends over 16 amino acids. CDR3 sequence (DNA): TGTGCCAGCAGCCCAAGGCCACAGGGTTTTAACAATGAGCAGTTCTTC. Encoded protein: CASSPRPQGFNNEQFF.

This chain links TRBV6-2 or TRBV6-3 with TRBJ1-5; D remains unclear. V was trimmed by 7 bases and J by 0 bases, leaving 10 bases between them. The CDR3 runs 14 residues. Per germline, CDR1 MNHEY and CDR2 SVGEGT. CDR3 nucleotides: TGTGCCAGCAACCCTCCTAATAGCAATCAGCCCCAGCATTTT. Amino acids: CASNPPNSNQPQHF.

Only one count was recorded for this clone. The chain joins TRBV14 to TRBJ2-1; D not certain. CDR1 is SGHDN, CDR2 FVKESK, per germline. The germline V and J ends were trimmed by 0 bases and 5 bases, with 8 bases remaining between them. This CDR3 has 14 amino acids. The CDR3 loop reads CASSQDDLNNEQFF. DNA of the CDR3: TGTGCCAGCAGCCAAGATGACTTGAACAATGAGCAGTTCTTC. Full variable domain (outside the CDR3, taken from reference TRBV14 and TRBJ2-1): EAGVTQFPSHSVIEKGQTVTLRCDPISGHDNLYWYRRVMGKEIKFLLHFVKESKQDESGMPNNRFLAERTGGTYSTLKVQPAELEDSGVYFCASSQDDLNNEQFFGPGTRLTVL.

The V call is TRBV7-6, the J call TRBJ1-5, with D possibly TRBD1 on 6 matching bases. V lost 1 base, J lost 4 bases, and 14 bases lay in between. Per germline, CDR1 SGHVS and CDR2 FNYEAQ. The CDR3 spans 16 residues. The CDR3 loop is CASSLGPGEGNQPQHF. The DNA of the CDR3 is TGTGCCAGCAGCTTAGGCCCAGGGGAGGGAAATCAGCCCCAGCATTTT.

The CDR3 DNA follows: TGTGCCAGCAGCTTCTACTCACAGGGGAACTATGGCTACACCTTC. Its protein product is CASSFYSQGNYGYTF. This chain uses TRBV7-9 with TRBJ1-2; 7 bases fit TRBD1. With 3 bases clipped from V and 2 bases from J, the junction kept 6 bases outside the gene matches. Germline V lookup: CDR1 SEHNR, CDR2 FQNEAQ (reference sequence). The CDR3 extends over 15 amino acids.

This chain uses TRBV6-2 or TRBV6-3 with TRBJ2-1; D gene uncertain. This CDR3 is 15 amino acids long. V was shortened by 5 bases and J by 0 bases, with 11 bases between the two germline ends. The germline V gene encodes CDR1 MNHEY and CDR2 SVGEGT. The CDR3: CASSLGRSSYNEQFF. The CDR3 coding sequence is TGTGCCAGCAGTCTAGGTAGGAGCTCCTACAATGAGCAGTTCTTC.

This chain joins TRBV6-4 and TRBJ2-7, with a tentative D call TRBD2 (5 bases). The V end lost 7 bases, the J end lost 0 bases, and 13 bases lay between the germline ends. Germline V gene lookup returns CDR1 MRHNA and CDR2 SNTAGT. This CDR3 contains 14 residues. CDR3 loop: CASIPDLSSYEQYF. Here the CDR3 DNA reads TGTGCCAGCATTCCGGACTTGAGCTCCTACGAGCAGTACTTC.

The chain links TRBV6-6 to TRBJ2-1; D is perhaps TRBD1 (5 bases). The V end lost 8 bases, the J end lost 0 bases, and 11 bases lay between the germline ends. This CDR3 has 14 amino acids. The germline gives CDR1 MNHNY, CDR2 SVGAGI (reference sequence). CDR3 region: CASGGASSYNEQFF. Written as DNA, the CDR3 is TGTGCCAGCGGTGGGGCGAGCTCCTACAATGAGCAGTTCTTC.

The genes are TRBV19 and TRBJ2-3; the match to TRBD1 covers 10 bases. The junction had 11 bases not matched to a gene; V was cut back by 5 bases and J by 3 bases. This CDR3 is 17 amino acids long. CDR1 is LNHDA and CDR2 is SQIVND in the germline V gene (reference sequence). The CDR3 protein is CASSRRGTGAGTDTQYF. The CDR3 DNA follows: TGTGCCAGTAGTCGAAGGGGGACAGGGGCTGGTACAGATACGCAGTATTTT.

V usage is TRBV28 and J usage is TRBJ2-1; tentatively, D is TRBD1 (5 bases). V lost 5 bases and J lost 4, with 9 bases in between. This CDR3 spans 13 amino acids. Germline CDR1 is MDHEN and CDR2 is SYDVKM. CDR3 sequence (DNA): TGTGCCAGCAGTCTGGGGCAGTACAATGAGCAGTTCTTC. Translation gives CASSLGQYNEQFF.

This clone has more than one count but fewer than ten. The gene calls are TRBV2 and TRBJ1-5; D call uncertain. CDR1 and CDR2 (germline): SNHLY, FYNNEI. The CDR3 extends over 12 amino acids. Trimming took off 4 bases at V and 15 bases at J, with 16 bases between the two ends. The CDR3 bases are TGTGCCAGCAGTGGGTCTCCGGTCACTCTGCATTTT. Translation: CASSGSPVTLHF.

The rearrangement links TRBV6-5 to TRBJ1-2, with TRBD1 as a possible D gene (5 bases). The CDR3 has 12 amino acids. CDR1 is MNHEY and CDR2 is SVGAGI in the germline V gene. Between the trimmed V and J ends, which lost 2 bases and 7 bases, there was a span of 8 bases. CDR3 in amino acids: CASSYRGRGYTF. CDR3 nucleotide sequence: TGTGCCAGCAGTTACAGGGGCCGTGGCTACACCTTC.

The chain has TRBV7-6 and TRBJ2-5; a possible D gene is TRBD1 (5 bases). The CDR3 runs 14 residues. Germline values: CDR1 SGHVS, CDR2 FNYEAQ. V shed 7 bases and J shed 2 bases, with 14 bases lying between them. The CDR3 bases are TGTGCCAGCATTTTAGGGGCAGCTCAAGAGACCCAGTACTTC. Its translation is CASILGAAQETQYF.

The V and J genes are TRBV19 and TRBJ2-6; 7 positions agree with TRBD2. J lost 2 bases, V lost 7 bases, and 11 bases had no gene match. CDR1 is LNHDA and CDR2 is SQIVND in the germline V gene (reference sequence). There are 17 residues in the CDR3. The CDR3 sequence is CASMRSFGTTGANVLTF. The CDR3 DNA sequence: TGTGCCAGTATGAGGAGCTTTGGGACTACTGGGGCCAACGTCCTGACTTTC.

The chain links TRBV5-6 to TRBJ2-5; TRBD2 matches at 8 bases. CDR3 size: 16 residues. Germline CDR1 reads SGHDT; CDR2 reads YYEEEE. With V trimmed by 4 bases and J by 5 bases, 13 bases remained unmatched. As DNA, the CDR3 is TGTGCCAGCAGCGTTGCGAGCGGGAGATATTTGGAGACCCAGTACTTC. It encodes CASSVASGRYLETQYF. The full variable domain, in which reference TRBV5-6 and TRBJ2-5 provide the parts outside the CDR3, is DAGVTQSPTHLIKTRGQQVTLRCSPKSGHDTVSWYQQALGQGPQFIFQYYEEEERQRGNFPDRFSGHQFPNYSSELNVNALLLGDSALYLCASSVASGRYLETQYFGPGTRLLVL.

The chain carries TRBV4-2 and TRBJ1-6; no clear D. The V end was cut by 6 bases, the J end by 0 bases, with 12 bases between. CDR1 and CDR2 (germline): LGHNA, YNFKEQ. The CDR3 consists of 16 residues. The CDR3, as DNA: TGTGCCAGCAGGGTCAGGTCGAGCTCCTATAATTCACCCCTCCACTTT. It yields the protein CASRVRSSSYNSPLHF.

The chain joins TRBV27 to TRBJ1-2; 7 positions agree with TRBD1. The CDR3 sequence is 14 residues long. V was clipped by 4 bases and J by 8 bases; unmatched bases: 10. CDR1 and CDR2 from the germline V gene are MNHEY and SMNVEV (reference sequence). The CDR3 is CASSSLTGSHGYTF. The CDR3 DNA reads as TGTGCCAGCAGTTCGCTGACAGGGTCACACGGCTACACCTTC.

The J gene is TRBJ1-1, the V gene TRBV28, with D maybe TRBD1 (6 bases). V lost 2 bases, J lost 0 bases, and 10 bases lay in between. The CDR3 covers 15 residues. The germline gives CDR1 MDHEN, CDR2 SYDVKM. CDR3 region: CASSLPDSLNTEAFF. The CDR3 nucleotides read TGTGCCAGCAGTTTACCGGACAGTTTGAACACTGAAGCTTTCTTT.

The chain is built from TRBV19 and TRBJ1-2; D is uncertain. CDR1 and CDR2 from the germline V gene are LNHDA and SQIVND (reference sequence). CDR3 size: 12 residues. V was cut by 5 bases and J by 2 bases, with 6 bases left in between. The CDR3 DNA reads as TGTGCCAGTAGTCAAATCAACTATGGCTACACCTTC. This translates into CASSQINYGYTF.

This clone was detected a few times. The chain combines TRBV9 with TRBJ2-2, with 9 bases matching TRBD2. CDR1 and CDR2 from the germline V gene are SGDLS and YYNGEE. The CDR3 consists of 15 residues. V shed 4 bases, J shed 5 bases, and the junction held 6 bases outside the gene matches. CDR3 sequence (DNA): TGTGCCAGCAGCATGGCGGGGGGGCTTACCGGGGAGCTGTTTTTT. It encodes CASSMAGGLTGELFF.

The chain couples TRBV7-2 to TRBJ2-7, with 10 bases identical to TRBD2. Per germline, CDR1 SGHTA and CDR2 FQGNSA. CDR3 size: 15 residues. V was pared by 5 bases and J by 2 bases, with 6 bases of the junction left unmatched. CDR3 in amino acids: CASSQQSGGAYEQYF. The CDR3 nucleotides are TGTGCCAGCAGCCAACAAAGCGGGGGGGCCTACGAGCAGTACTTC.

This rearrangement joins TRBV5-1 to TRBJ1-3; no clear D gene. V shed 0 bases and J shed 0 bases, with 7 bases lying between them. The CDR3 sequence is 15 residues long. The germline V gene has CDR1 SGHRS and CDR2 YFSETQ. The CDR3 region is CASSLELASGNTIYF. For the CDR3, the DNA is TGCGCCAGCAGCTTGGAACTTGCCTCTGGAAACACCATATATTTT.

The J gene is TRBJ2-1, the V gene TRBV6-2 or TRBV6-3; 11 bases match TRBD2. Trimming at V came to 2 bases and at J to 1 base, leaving 16 bases not matched to a gene. The CDR3 covers 21 residues. Germline lookup yields CDR1 MNHEY and CDR2 SVGEGT. This chain's CDR3 is CASSYISQASGRFRSYNEQFF. As DNA, the CDR3 is TGTGCCAGCAGTTACATCTCTCAGGCTAGCGGGAGGTTTCGGTCCTACAATGAGCAGTTCTTC.

V gene TRBV11-1 combines with J gene TRBJ1-1; TRBD1 matches 7 bases. The CDR3 runs to 14 residues. Trimming at V came to 3 bases and at J to 4 bases, leaving 5 bases not matched to a gene. Germline loops: CDR1 SGHAT, CDR2 FQDESV (reference sequence). The CDR3 region is CASSLGQGGTEAFF. DNA for the CDR3: TGTGCCAGCAGCTTGGGGCAGGGGGGCACTGAAGCTTTCTTT.

This rearrangement joins TRBV7-2 to TRBJ2-7; 11 nucleotides line up with TRBD2. From germline, CDR1 is SGHTA and CDR2 FQGNSA. V was pared by 1 base and J by 6 bases, with 8 bases of the junction left unmatched. This CDR3 contains 16 residues. The CDR3 nucleotides read TGTGCCAGCAGCTTAGTTCTAGCGGGAGGTGGTGTCGAGCAGTACTTC. It specifies CASSLVLAGGGVEQYF. The full variable domain, with the rest looked up from reference TRBV7-2 and TRBJ2-7, is GAGVSQSPSNKVTEKGKDVELRCDPISGHTALYWYRQSLGQGLEFLIYFQGNSAPDKSGLPSDRFSAERTGGSVSTLTIQRTQQEDSAVYLCASSLVLAGGGVEQYFGPGTRLTVT.

The J gene is TRBJ1-1, the V gene TRBV11-2, with TRBD1 identical over 7 bases. Per the germline V gene, CDR1 is SGHAT and CDR2 is FQNNGV. The CDR3 has 14 amino acids. V shed 5 bases and J 5 bases; nucleotides not matched to a gene: 8. CDR3 region: CASSLVGTATEAFF. CDR3 in DNA: TGTGCCAGCAGCCTAGTAGGGACAGCAACTGAAGCTTTCTTT.

The V call is TRBV6-5, the J call TRBJ2-7; 11 bases align to TRBD2. The germline V gene has CDR1 MNHEY and CDR2 SVGAGI. This CDR3 contains 15 residues. Losses at the gene ends were 6 bases for V and 5 bases for J; bases not matched to a gene: 9. The CDR3 sequence is CASSSSTSGSHEQYF. The CDR3, as DNA: TGTGCCAGCAGCTCAAGTACTAGCGGGAGCCACGAGCAGTACTTC.

This chain uses TRBV12-5 with TRBJ1-2, with D possibly being TRBD1 (6 bases). Germline V gene data show CDR1 as LGHNT and CDR2 as FRNRAP. The CDR3 is 15 amino acids. V lost 4 bases, J lost 7 bases, and 19 bases lay in between. CDR3 nucleotides: TGTGCTAGTGGTTCAACAACGACAGGACATGGTGGCTACACCTTC. Protein sequence: CASGSTTTGHGGYTF.